The 13 T cell receptor beta chains below all came from one sample that was sequenced in a study of T cell repertoires in cytomegalovirus infection. TCRdb reprocessed the reads via MiXCR and lists one record per CDR3 protein. The data show roughly 700,000 distinct CDR3 sequences, roughly 33% seen once. For these receptors, no antigen is known. The material sequenced was cultured PBMCs, taken from culture after CMV antigen stimulation. The receptors stem from a human donor in good health (CMV status not recorded). Some clones in this sample may be carry-over from other donors' samples.

This clonotype was counted ten times or more. This chain links TRBV7-2 with TRBJ2-7; no clear D. Germline lookup yields CDR1 SGHTA and CDR2 FQGNSA. V lost 5 bases, J lost 2 bases, and 10 bases lay in between. This CDR3 comprises 13 residues. CDR3 sequence (DNA): TGTGCCAGCAGCCGACAACGCGCCTACGAGCAGTACTTC. Its protein is CASSRQRAYEQYF.

The chain has TRBV15 and TRBJ2-1; no clear D. Germline assignment: CDR1 LNHNV and CDR2 YYDKDF (reference sequence). V lost 1 base and J 4 bases, leaving 5 bases between the germline ends. The CDR3 has 13 amino acids. Here the CDR3 reads CATSRGKYNEQFF. In DNA form, the CDR3 reads TGTGCCACCAGCAGAGGCAAATACAATGAGCAGTTCTTC.

The chain has TRBV4-1 and TRBJ1-2; D remains unclear. The CDR3 has 14 residues. The V gene lost 0 bases and the J gene lost 3 bases, with 8 bases spanning the gap. CDR1 is MGHRA, CDR2 YSYEKL, per germline. CDR3 residues: CASSQERVDYGYTF. CDR3 sequence (DNA): TGCGCCAGCAGCCAAGAAAGGGTGGACTATGGCTACACCTTC.

The chain employs TRBV7-2 and TRBJ2-1; perhaps TRBD2 as D (7 bases). Germline V gene lookup returns CDR1 SGHTA and CDR2 FQGNSA. The CDR3 is made up of 16 amino acids. The V and J ends lost 2 bases and 8 bases respectively, with 19 bases between them. The CDR3 protein is CASSLITVGGPYEQFF. The CDR3 DNA reads TGTGCCAGCAGCTTAATCACTGTGGGGGGGCCCTATGAGCAGTTCTTC.

The chain combines TRBV6-2 or TRBV6-3 with TRBJ2-1; D is perhaps TRBD1 or TRBD2 (5 bases each). Trimming left V 7 bases short and J 3 bases short, with 7 bases between. CDR1 MNHEY and CDR2 SVGEGT come from the germline V gene. This CDR3 comprises 12 residues. The CDR3 DNA sequence: TGTGCCAGCAATGGGGGCTACAATGAGCAGTTCTTC. Protein: CASNGGYNEQFF.

The chain employs TRBV7-6 and TRBJ2-1, with 13 bases fitting TRBD2. With V trimmed by 5 bases and J by 5 bases, 9 bases remained unmatched. The CDR3 totals 17 residues. The germline V gene encodes CDR1 SGHVS and CDR2 FNYEAQ. CDR3 bases: TGTGCCAGCAGCCGCCGGACTAGCGGGAGTTTCGACAATGAGCAGTTCTTC. It encodes CASSRRTSGSFDNEQFF.

The rearrangement uses TRBV10-3 and TRBJ1-1, with D maybe TRBD1 (5 bases). This CDR3 has 15 amino acids. V lost 1 base and J 4 bases, leaving 13 bases between the germline ends. CDR1 ENHRY and CDR2 SYGVKD come from the germline V gene. The CDR3 nucleotides are TGTGCCATCAGTGAGTTGCTGGGGGTAGTCACTGAAGCTTTCTTT. This encodes CAISELLGVVTEAFF.

The CDR3 reads CASTRGGPLQETQYF. CDR3 in DNA: TGTGCCAGCACCCGGGGTGGACCGCTGCAAGAGACCCAGTACTTC. The chain joins TRBV28 to TRBJ2-5; TRBD2 is a possible D gene (5 bases). The CDR3 is 15 amino acids. The V gene's germline CDR1 is MDHEN and CDR2 SYDVKM. V was shortened by 7 bases and J by 2 bases, with 17 bases between the two germline ends.

The J gene is TRBJ1-1, the V gene TRBV6-2 or TRBV6-3; D gene ambiguous. This CDR3 contains 16 residues. CDR1 is MNHEY and CDR2 is SVGEGT in the germline V gene. Trimming pared 2 bases from V and 0 bases from J, leaving 13 bases between. CDR3 residues: CASSYPPLYMNTEAFF. The DNA for the CDR3 is TGTGCCAGCAGTTACCCCCCCCTCTACATGAACACTGAAGCTTTCTTT.

This clonotype was seen a few times. V gene TRBV7-7 combines with J gene TRBJ2-7, with 9 bases fitting TRBD1. CDR3 length equals 22 residues. From germline, CDR1 is SSHAT and CDR2 FNYEAQ (reference sequence). Trimming removed 0 bases from V and 0 bases from J; junction bases left unmatched: 21. The CDR3 nucleotides are TGTGCCAGCAGCTTAGCGATCGGACAGGGGACGTTTCGCGGGAGTTACTCCTACGAGCAGTACTTC. Amino acid sequence: CASSLAIGQGTFRGSYSYEQYF.

The V gene is TRBV7-2, the J gene TRBJ2-7; D is uncertain. CDR1 and CDR2 (germline): SGHTA, FQGNSA. This CDR3 spans 16 amino acids. Trimming removed 1 base at V and 7 bases at J, with 20 bases between. CDR3 sequence: CASSLDRGEAFLEQYF. CDR3 nucleotide sequence: TGTGCCAGCAGCTTAGATCGCGGAGAGGCTTTTCTTGAGCAGTACTTC.

The genes are TRBV6-1 and TRBJ1-1, with a weak D call TRBD1 (5 bases). Germline V gives CDR1 MNHNS, CDR2 SASEGT. V gave up 2 bases and J gave up 3 bases, with 7 bases separating them. This CDR3 region has 13 residues. CDR3 nucleotide sequence: TGTGCCAGCAGTGAATTGGGGGACACTGAAGCTTTCTTT. It is translated as CASSELGDTEAFF.

In this sample, this clonotype turned up many times. This chain connects TRBV11-2 to TRBJ1-4; TRBD1 aligns across 8 bases. Germline V gene data show CDR1 as SGHAT and CDR2 as FQNNGV. The CDR3 sequence is 16 residues long. With V trimmed by 5 bases and J by 0 bases, 5 bases remained unmatched. CDR3 nucleotide sequence: TGTGCCAGCAGCCCAGGACAGGGCGCAACTAATGAAAAACTGTTTTTT. Amino acids: CASSPGQGATNEKLFF.